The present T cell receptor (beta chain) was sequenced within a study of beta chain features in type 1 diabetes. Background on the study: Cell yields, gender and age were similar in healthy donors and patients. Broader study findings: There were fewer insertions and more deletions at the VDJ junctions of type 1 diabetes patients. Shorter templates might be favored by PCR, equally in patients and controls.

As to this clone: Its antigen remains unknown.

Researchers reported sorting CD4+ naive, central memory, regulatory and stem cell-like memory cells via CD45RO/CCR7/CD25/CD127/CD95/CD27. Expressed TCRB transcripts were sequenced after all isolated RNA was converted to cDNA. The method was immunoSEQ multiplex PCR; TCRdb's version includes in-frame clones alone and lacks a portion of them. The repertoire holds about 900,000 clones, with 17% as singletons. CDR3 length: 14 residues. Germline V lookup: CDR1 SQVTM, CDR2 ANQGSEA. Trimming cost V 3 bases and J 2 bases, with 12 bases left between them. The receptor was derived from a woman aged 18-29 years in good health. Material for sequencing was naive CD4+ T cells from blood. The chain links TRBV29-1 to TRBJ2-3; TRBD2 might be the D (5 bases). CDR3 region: CSVEEESVTDTQYF. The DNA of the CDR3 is TGCAGCGTTGAGGAGGAGAGTGTCACAGATACGCAGTATTTT.